This T cell receptor (beta chain) was observed in a study of blood T cell repertoires in COVID-19. Study in general: Spain, Italy and the United States supplied samples that represented acute and convalescent COVID-19. PBMCs, B-cell-depleted T cells, or T cells were the source of the cDNA or gDNA that made up the material.

The sample holds one count of this clone. V gave up 8 bases and J gave up 3 bases, with 10 bases separating them. The CDR3 is 12 amino acids. Source study methods: It was from reference gene primer amplification that nucleated cell counts were estimated. Data came from immunoSEQ multiplex PCR; TCRdb stores just in-frame clones and leaves some out. V and J calls and clone size follow that table, whereas D and trimming were derived from the DNA. The table shows more than 85,000 clones, with approximately 82% occurring only once. This TCR derives from a man aged 55 to 70 with acute or convalescent COVID-19. The chain recombines TRBV12-3 or TRBV12-4 with TRBJ1-1; possible D gene TRBD1, 6 bases. The source material was peripheral blood. The CDR3 here is CASGDTYTEAFF. As DNA, the CDR3 is TGTGCCAGCGGGGACACGTACACTGAAGCTTTCTTT.